This T cell receptor (beta chain) was found in a study of regulatory T cells in long-lasting Graves disease. Arm-PCR with iRepertoire HTBI primers amplified the CDR3 regions for these TCR beta libraries. TCRdb processed the multiplex PCR reads anew with MiXCR; each CDR3 protein has one entry. Among approximately 400,000 distinct CDR3 sequences listed, 10% to 15% were seen once. Germline V gene sequence: CDR1 SGDLS, CDR2 YYNGEE. This CDR3 is 15 amino acids long. V was shortened by 3 bases and J by 3 bases, with 15 bases between the two germline ends. This clonotype was observed a few times. Its cognate antigen is unknown. Study outcomes and limitations: Persistent Graves' patients showed a TCR diversity that was lower than that of newly diagnosed ones.

Time point specified: newly diagnosed GD, antithyroid drugs for less than 3 months. TCR sequences were obtained from RNA taken from PBMCs. The same sample was also studied in work on T cells in Graves' hyperthyroidism and ophthalmopathy.

The material sequenced was peripheral blood mononuclear cells (PBMCs), taken at new diagnosis, from a patient treated with antithyroid drugs. The genes are TRBV9 and TRBJ1-1; D not certain. This clonotype was sampled from a woman aged 18-29 years with Graves disease. The CDR3 spells CASSARIGPDTEAFF. For the CDR3, the DNA is TGTGCCAGCAGCGCCCGGATCGGTCCGGACACTGAAGCTTTCTTT. Combining the CDR3 with reference TRBV9 and TRBJ1-1 gives the whole variable domain DSGVTQTPKHLITATGQRVTLRCSPRSGDLSVYWYQQSLDQGLQFLIQYYNGEERAKGNILERFSAQQFPDLHSELNLSSLELGDSALYFCASSARIGPDTEAFFGQGTRLTVV.